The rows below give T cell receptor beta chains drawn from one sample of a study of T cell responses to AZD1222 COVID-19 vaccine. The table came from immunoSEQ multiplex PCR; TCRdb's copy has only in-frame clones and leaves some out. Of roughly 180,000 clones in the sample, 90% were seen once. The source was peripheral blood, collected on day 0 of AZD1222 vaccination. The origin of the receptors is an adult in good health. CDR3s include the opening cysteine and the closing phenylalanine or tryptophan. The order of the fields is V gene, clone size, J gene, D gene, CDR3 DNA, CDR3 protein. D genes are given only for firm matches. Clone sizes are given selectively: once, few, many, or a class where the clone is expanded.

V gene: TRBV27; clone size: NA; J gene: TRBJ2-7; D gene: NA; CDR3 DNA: TGTGCCAGCAGCAGGAACGGGGTAACAAGCTACGAGCAGTACTTC; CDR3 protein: CASSRNGVTSYEQYF
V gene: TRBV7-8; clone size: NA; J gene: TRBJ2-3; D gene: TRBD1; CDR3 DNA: TGTGCCAGCAGCCCACTTGCTCCCGGGACAGGGGTAGTAAATACGCAGTATTTT; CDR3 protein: CASSPLAPGTGVVNTQYF
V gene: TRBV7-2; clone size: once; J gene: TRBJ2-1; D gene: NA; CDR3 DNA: TGTGCCAGCAGCAACGTTTATGGCGGGGGCGGGCAGTTCTTC; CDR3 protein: CASSNVYGGGGQFF
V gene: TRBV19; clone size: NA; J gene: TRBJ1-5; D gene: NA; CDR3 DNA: TGTGCCAGTAGTAGAAACTCGCCCGGGAGGAATCAGCCCCAGCATTTT; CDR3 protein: CASSRNSPGRNQPQHF
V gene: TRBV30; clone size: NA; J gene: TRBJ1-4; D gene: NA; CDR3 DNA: TGTGCCTGGAACTGGGGGGAGGGAAGTGAAAAACTGTTTTTT; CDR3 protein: CAWNWGEGSEKLFF
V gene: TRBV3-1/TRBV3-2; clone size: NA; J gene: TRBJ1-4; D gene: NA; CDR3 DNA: TGTGCCAGCAGCCAAGAAAGGATCGGTGCAACTAATGAAAAACTGTTTTTT; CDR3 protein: CASSQERIGATNEKLFF
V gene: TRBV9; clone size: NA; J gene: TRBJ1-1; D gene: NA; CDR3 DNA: TGTGCCAGCAGCGTAGTCGGGGGGCCTATGAACACTGAAGCTTTCTTT; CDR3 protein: CASSVVGGPMNTEAFF
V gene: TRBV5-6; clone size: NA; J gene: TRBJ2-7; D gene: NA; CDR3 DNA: TGTGCCAGCAGCTCCGGCTACGAGCAGTACTTC; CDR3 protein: CASSSGYEQYF
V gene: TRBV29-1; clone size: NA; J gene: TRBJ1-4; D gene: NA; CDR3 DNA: TGCAGCACAACGGGCGCAACTAATGAAAAACTGTTTTTT; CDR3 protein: CSTTGATNEKLFF
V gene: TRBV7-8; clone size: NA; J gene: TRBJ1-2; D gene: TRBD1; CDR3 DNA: TGTGCCAGCAGCCCCGGACAGGGGGCGAAAGTCTCTAACTATGGCTACACCTTC; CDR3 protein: CASSPGQGAKVSNYGYTF
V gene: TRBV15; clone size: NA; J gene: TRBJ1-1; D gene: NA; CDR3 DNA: TGTGCCACCAGCAGAGATCGGGGGGCGCGGGAAGCTTTCTTT; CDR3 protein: CATSRDRGAREAFF
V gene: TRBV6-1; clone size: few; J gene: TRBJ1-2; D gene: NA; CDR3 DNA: TGTGCCAGCAGTGAAGACACATTCTATGGCTACACCTTC; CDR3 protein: CASSEDTFYGYTF